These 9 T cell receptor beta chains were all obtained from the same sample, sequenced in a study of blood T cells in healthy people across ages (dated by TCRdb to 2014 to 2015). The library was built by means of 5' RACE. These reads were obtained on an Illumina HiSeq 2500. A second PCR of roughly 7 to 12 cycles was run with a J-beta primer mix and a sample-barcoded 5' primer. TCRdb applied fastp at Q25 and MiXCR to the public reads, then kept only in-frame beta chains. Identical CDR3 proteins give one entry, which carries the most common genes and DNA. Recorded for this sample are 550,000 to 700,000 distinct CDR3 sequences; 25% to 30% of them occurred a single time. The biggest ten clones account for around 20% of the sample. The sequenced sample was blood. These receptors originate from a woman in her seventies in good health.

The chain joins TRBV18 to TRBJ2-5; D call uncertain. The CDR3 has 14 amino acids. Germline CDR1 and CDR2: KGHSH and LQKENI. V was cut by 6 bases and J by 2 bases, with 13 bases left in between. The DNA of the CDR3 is TGTGCCAGCTCTATCCCCGGCACTCAAGAGACCCAGTACTTC. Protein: CASSIPGTQETQYF.

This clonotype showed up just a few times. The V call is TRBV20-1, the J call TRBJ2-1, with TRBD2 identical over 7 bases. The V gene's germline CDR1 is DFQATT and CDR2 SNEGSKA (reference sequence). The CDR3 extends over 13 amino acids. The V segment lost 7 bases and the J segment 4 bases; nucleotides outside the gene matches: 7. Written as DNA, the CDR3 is TGCAGTGTCCAGAGCGGGGCATACAATGAGCAGTTCTTC. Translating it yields CSVQSGAYNEQFF.

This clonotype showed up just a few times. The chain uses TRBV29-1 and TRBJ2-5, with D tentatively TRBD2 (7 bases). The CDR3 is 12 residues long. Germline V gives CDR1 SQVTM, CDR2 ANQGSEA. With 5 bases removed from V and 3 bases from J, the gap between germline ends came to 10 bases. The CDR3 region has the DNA TGCAGCGTTCGGGGGGCCGAAGAGACCCAGTACTTC. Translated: CSVRGAEETQYF.

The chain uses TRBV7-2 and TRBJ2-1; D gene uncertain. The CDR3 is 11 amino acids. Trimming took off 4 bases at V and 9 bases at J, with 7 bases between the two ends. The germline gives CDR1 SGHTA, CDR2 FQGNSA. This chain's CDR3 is CASSSMGEQFF. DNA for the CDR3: TGTGCCAGCAGCTCAATGGGTGAGCAGTTCTTC. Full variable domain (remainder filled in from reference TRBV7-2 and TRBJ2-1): GAGVSQSPSNKVTEKGKDVELRCDPISGHTALYWYRQSLGQGLEFLIYFQGNSAPDKSGLPSDRFSAERTGGSVSTLTIQRTQQEDSAVYLCASSSMGEQFFGPGTRLTVL.

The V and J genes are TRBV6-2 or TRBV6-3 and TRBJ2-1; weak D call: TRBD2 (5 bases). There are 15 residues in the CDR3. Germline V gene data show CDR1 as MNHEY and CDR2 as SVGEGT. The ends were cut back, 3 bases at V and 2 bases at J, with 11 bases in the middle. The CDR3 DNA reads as TGTGCCAGCAGTTATCGCGGGTTGGCCTACAATGAGCAGTTCTTC. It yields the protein CASSYRGLAYNEQFF.

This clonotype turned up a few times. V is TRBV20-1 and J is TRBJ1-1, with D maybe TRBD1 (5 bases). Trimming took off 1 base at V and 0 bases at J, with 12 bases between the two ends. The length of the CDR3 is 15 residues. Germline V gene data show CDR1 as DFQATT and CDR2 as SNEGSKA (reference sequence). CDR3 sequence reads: CSARAPTGMNTEAFF. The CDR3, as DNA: TGCAGTGCTAGAGCCCCAACAGGAATGAACACTGAAGCTTTCTTT.

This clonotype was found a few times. The CDR3 spells CASGLGDSSPDTQYF. DNA of the CDR3: TGTGCTAGTGGTTTGGGGGACTCGTCTCCGGATACGCAGTATTTT. The V and J genes are TRBV12-5 and TRBJ2-3, with D possibly TRBD2 on 6 matching bases. The germline CDR1 and CDR2 sequences are LGHNT and FRNRAP. V was shortened by 1 base and J by 6 bases, with 14 bases between the two germline ends. The CDR3 is made up of 15 amino acids.

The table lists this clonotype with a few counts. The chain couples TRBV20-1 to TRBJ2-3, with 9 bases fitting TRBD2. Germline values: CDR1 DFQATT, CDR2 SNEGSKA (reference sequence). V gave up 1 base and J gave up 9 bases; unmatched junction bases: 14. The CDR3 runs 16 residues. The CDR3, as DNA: TGCAGTGCTAGAGTCGGTCCGCGGGGGGGCGTAGACACGCAGTATTTT. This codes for CSARVGPRGGVDTQYF.

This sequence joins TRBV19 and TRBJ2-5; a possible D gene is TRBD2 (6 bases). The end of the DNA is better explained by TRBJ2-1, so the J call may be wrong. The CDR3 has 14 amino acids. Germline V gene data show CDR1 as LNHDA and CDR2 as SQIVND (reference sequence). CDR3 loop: CASSIGVRAGEQFF. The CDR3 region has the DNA TGTGCCAGTAGTATAGGGGTGAGGGCGGGAGAGCAGTTCTTC.